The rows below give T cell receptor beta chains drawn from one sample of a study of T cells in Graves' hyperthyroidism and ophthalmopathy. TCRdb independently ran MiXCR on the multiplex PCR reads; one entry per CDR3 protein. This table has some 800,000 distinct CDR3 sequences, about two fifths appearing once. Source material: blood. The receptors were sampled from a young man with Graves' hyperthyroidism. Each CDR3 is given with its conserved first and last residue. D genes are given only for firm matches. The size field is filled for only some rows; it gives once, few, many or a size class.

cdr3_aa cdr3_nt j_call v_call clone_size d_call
CASLQGSAETQYF TGTGCCAGCTTACAGGGGTCCGCAGAGACCCAGTACTTC TRBJ2-5 TRBV7-2 many TRBD1
CSVRSGSGYTF TGCAGCGTCCGCTCAGGGAGTGGCTACACCTTC TRBJ1-2 TRBV29-1 once .
CSATGGSDEQYF TGCAGTGCCACAGGGGGCTCTGACGAGCAGTACTTC TRBJ2-7 TRBV20-1 few TRBD1
CASSIGLAGANTGELFF TGTGCCAGTAGTATAGGGCTAGCGGGGGCGAACACCGGGGAGCTGTTTTTT TRBJ2-2 TRBV19 . TRBD2
CSVGSGIGTGELFF TGCAGCGTTGGCTCAGGGATAGGGACCGGGGAGCTGTTTTTT TRBJ2-2 TRBV29-1 many .
CASSQESQQETQYF TGCGCCAGCAGCCAAGAATCCCAGCAAGAGACCCAGTACTTC TRBJ2-5 TRBV4-1 few .
CASSRPGTEAFF TGTGCCAGCAGTCGTCCGGGCACTGAAGCTTTCTTT TRBJ1-1 TRBV7-6 many .
CSAQGVGANVLTF TGCAGCGCTCAGGGTGTGGGGGCCAACGTCCTGACTTTC TRBJ2-6 TRBV29-1 . .
CASSFRPSWQSTNEKLFF TGTGCCAGCAGCTTTCGCCCCTCGTGGCAGTCAACTAATGAAAAACTGTTTTTT TRBJ1-4 TRBV7-8 . .
CASSDRASANSPLHF TGTGCCAGCAGTGACCGCGCGTCGGCTAATTCACCCCTCCACTTT TRBJ1-6 TRBV2 many .
CASRGKGHGNTIYF TGTGCCAGCCGGGGGAAGGGTCATGGAAACACCATATATTTT TRBJ1-3 TRBV2 . .
CASREFGQGVHGYTF TGTGCCTCCAGAGAGTTCGGTCAGGGGGTACATGGCTACACCTTC TRBJ1-2 TRBV10-3 . TRBD1
CATSDRDGYTF TGCGCCACCTCGGACAGGGATGGCTACACCTTC TRBJ1-2 TRBV10-2 . TRBD1
CAISAGLAGPETQYF TGTGCCATCAGTGCCGGACTAGCGGGGCCGGAGACCCAGTACTTC TRBJ2-5 TRBV10-3 many TRBD2
CASSFGTMAEQYF TGTGCCAGCAGCTTCGGAACTATGGCGGAGCAGTACTTC TRBJ2-7 TRBV7-3 few .
CASSEDIPYGYTF TGTGCCAGCAGCGAGGACATACCATATGGCTACACCTTC TRBJ1-2 TRBV7-9 many .
CASRPITAGEELFF TGTGCCAGCAGGCCTATAACTGCCGGGGAGGAGCTGTTTTTT TRBJ2-2 TRBV7-9 . .
CASSEIEEGEAFF TGTGCCAGCAGTGAAATAGAGGAGGGAGAAGCTTTCTTT TRBJ1-1 TRBV6-5 few .
CASSLGLRTSGITYEQYF TGTGCCAGCAGCCTAGGATTAAGGACTAGCGGGATTACCTACGAGCAGTACTTC TRBJ2-7 TRBV7-2 few TRBD2
CASSHRNYEQYF TGTGCCAGCAGTCACAGGAACTACGAGCAGTACTTC TRBJ2-7 TRBV2 few .
CASSHGLAGAQYF TGTGCCAGTAGTCACGGACTAGCGGGAGCTCAGTACTTC TRBJ2-7 TRBV19 many TRBD2
CASSLMSHSPLHF TGTGCCAGCAGCTTAATGAGCCATTCACCCCTCCACTTT TRBJ1-6 TRBV7-3 many .
CSVVMSPGGDQPQHF TGCAGCGTTGTTATGTCCCCAGGGGGTGATCAGCCCCAGCATTTT TRBJ1-5 TRBV29-1 . TRBD1
CASSLEGVFGYTF TGTGCCAGCAGCTTAGAGGGGGTATTTGGCTACACCTTC TRBJ1-2 TRBV7-8 few .
CATSDLVGEQFF TGTGCCACCAGTGATTTGGTGGGGGAGCAGTTCTTC TRBJ2-1 TRBV24-1 . .
CSARPQGQETQYF TGCAGTGCTAGACCCCAAGGACAAGAGACCCAGTACTTC TRBJ2-5 TRBV20-1 few .
CASSFTGGSAEAFF TGTGCCAGCAGCTTCACAGGGGGTTCGGCTGAAGCTTTCTTT TRBJ1-1 TRBV5-6 . TRBD1
CASSQTGTYAPEQYF TGCGCCAGCAGCCAGACCGGGACCTACGCTCCCGAGCAGTACTTC TRBJ2-7 TRBV4-1 few .
CASSIRTSLHEQYF TGTGCCAGCAGTATTCGGACTAGTCTCCACGAGCAGTACTTC TRBJ2-7 TRBV12-3/TRBV12-4 few TRBD2
CASSEWESSGANVLTF TGTGCCAGCAGTGAATGGGAGAGCTCTGGGGCCAACGTCCTGACTTTC TRBJ2-6 TRBV25-1 . .
CASSPGSGDQPQHF TGCGCCAGCAGCCCCGGCTCTGGGGATCAGCCCCAGCATTTT TRBJ1-5 TRBV5-1 . .
CASSLPGADYGYTF TGTGCCAGCAGTTTACCCGGAGCGGATTATGGCTACACCTTC TRBJ1-2 TRBV7-9 . .
CASSYGTGHEQYF TGTGCCAGCAGTTACGGGACAGGCCACGAGCAGTACTTC TRBJ2-7 TRBV6-5 few TRBD1
CASSFDRAKAFF TGTGCCAGCAGCTTTGACAGGGCCAAAGCTTTCTTT TRBJ1-1 TRBV2 few TRBD1
CASSEGTRSYGYTF TGTGCCAGCAGCGAGGGGACACGTTCCTATGGCTACACCTTC TRBJ1-2 TRBV9 few .
CSAGPTVQEQYF TGCAGTGCTGGACCGACAGTTCAAGAGCAGTACTTC TRBJ2-7 TRBV20-1 . .
CSVVGGPSGELYF TGCAGCGTTGTGGGGGGCCCTAGCGGGGAGCTGTACTTC TRBJ2-7 TRBV29-1 . TRBD2
CASIDENTGELFF TGTGCCTCTATTGATGAGAACACCGGGGAGCTGTTTTTT TRBJ2-2 TRBV10-3 many .
CASSYSSSGTDPGYTF TGTGCCAGCAGTTACTCGAGCAGCGGGACAGATCCTGGCTACACCTTC TRBJ1-2 TRBV6-5 . TRBD1
CSVLPGQGLTQYF TGCAGCGTTCTCCCGGGACAGGGATTAACCCAGTACTTC TRBJ2-5 TRBV29-1 . TRBD1
CSGEGDYGYTF TGCAGTGGTGAGGGTGACTATGGCTACACCTTC TRBJ1-2 TRBV20-1 . .
CATSSPGGSNTGELFF TGTGCCACCAGCAGCCCAGGGGGTTCCAACACCGGGGAGCTGTTTTTT TRBJ2-2 TRBV15 . TRBD1
CASSQELVWGTSYEQYF TGTGCCAGCAGCCAAGAGTTGGTCTGGGGTACCTCCTACGAGCAGTACTTC TRBJ2-7 TRBV14 . .
CASSQDTSLNTEAFF TGCGCCAGCAGCCAAGATACCTCCCTGAACACTGAAGCTTTCTTT TRBJ1-1 TRBV4-1 . .
CASSPTTGTQTGELFF TGTGCCAGCAGCCCCACTACCGGGACTCAAACCGGGGAGCTGTTTTTT TRBJ2-2 TRBV7-9 . .
CASSLRPTSGNTIYF TGTGCCAGCAGCTTACGGCCGACCTCTGGAAACACCATATATTTT TRBJ1-3 TRBV7-2 few .